These T cell receptor beta chains were read from a single sample in a study of cytomegalovirus exposure and HLA in healthy donors. TCRdb keeps only in-frame clones here, not all; method: immunoSEQ multiplex PCR. The table shows approximately 110,000 clones, with less than 80% occurring only once. Sequenced sample: PBMCs. The receptors come from a man aged 45-65 years in good health and CMV-seronegative. CDR3s include the opening cysteine and the closing phenylalanine or tryptophan. Each record gives: J gene, V gene, D gene, clone size, CDR3 protein, CDR3 DNA. D genes are given only for firm matches. Size tells how often a clone was seen (once, few, many) or the class of an expanded clone, and some rows leave it out.

>TRBJ2-4|TRBV6-5|TRBD2|NA
CASSYTSGGAKNIQYF
TGTGCCAGCAGTTATACTAGCGGGGGGGCCAAAAACATTCAGTACTTC
>TRBJ1-4|TRBV4-1|NA|NA
CASSQGKGKNEKLFF
TGCGCCAGCAGCCAAGGGAAGGGGAAAAATGAAAAACTGTTTTTT
>TRBJ2-7|TRBV10-3|NA|NA
CAIMGRNYEQYF
TGTGCCATCATGGGCAGAAACTACGAGCAGTACTTC
>TRBJ1-1|TRBV29-1|NA|NA
CSASPSGRTEAFF
TGCAGCGCCTCCCCGTCCGGCAGGACTGAAGCTTTCTTT
>TRBJ1-3|TRBV5-1|NA|NA
CASSPRGGPGNTIYF
TGCGCCAGCAGCCCGCGCGGGGGCCCTGGAAACACCATATATTTT
>TRBJ2-3|TRBV7-6|NA|NA
CASSSSSGRDTQYF
TGTGCCAGCAGCTCCTCCTCGGGTCGAGATACGCAGTATTTT
>TRBJ2-1|TRBV10-2|TRBD2|NA
CASSEGLLGGWSNEQFF
TGCGCCAGCAGTGAGGGGCTTCTCGGGGGGTGGTCCAATGAGCAGTTCTTC
>TRBJ2-7|TRBV5-4|NA|NA
CASRTAGYPYEQYF
TGTGCCAGCAGGACAGCGGGTTATCCCTACGAGCAGTACTTC
>TRBJ1-1|TRBV5-4|TRBD1|few
CASRSWDRDEAFF
TGTGCCAGCAGATCCTGGGACAGGGACGAAGCTTTCTTT
>TRBJ1-1|TRBV5-1|TRBD1|NA
CASSSLPGGNTEAFF
TGCGCCAGCAGCTCGTTACCAGGGGGGAACACTGAAGCTTTCTTT
>TRBJ2-5|TRBV28|NA|NA
CASRPTGFRETQYF
TGTGCCAGCAGGCCAACAGGGTTCCGGGAGACCCAGTACTTC
>TRBJ1-6|TRBV27|NA|NA
CASSLGGNSPLHF
TGTGCCAGCAGTTTAGGAGGTAATTCACCCCTCCACTTT
>TRBJ2-7|TRBV6-6|NA|once
CASSYSAPNYEQYF
TGTGCCAGCAGTTACTCGGCACCGAACTACGAGCAGTACTTC
>TRBJ2-2|TRBV19|TRBD1|NA
CATETGPNTGELFF
TGTGCCACCGAGACAGGGCCGAACACCGGGGAGCTGTTTTTT
>TRBJ2-3|TRBV27|TRBD2|NA
CASSPASGGALKYTDTQYF
TGTGCCAGCAGTCCCGCTAGCGGGGGGGCACTGAAATACACAGATACGCAGTATTTT
>TRBJ1-1|TRBV19|TRBD1|NA
CASSPGTGKDTEAFF
TGTGCCAGTAGTCCCGGGACAGGGAAGGACACTGAAGCTTTCTTT
>TRBJ2-5|TRBV7-7|NA|NA
CASSLDLEGQETQYF
TGTGCCAGCAGCTTAGACCTAGAGGGACAAGAGACCCAGTACTTC
>TRBJ1-1|TRBV19|NA|NA
CASSILDAGNTEAFF
TGTGCCAGTAGTATCTTAGACGCGGGGAACACTGAAGCTTTCTTT
>TRBJ1-1|TRBV7-9|TRBD1|NA
CASSHDRGTFF
TGTGCCAGCAGCCACGACAGGGGGACTTTCTTT
>TRBJ1-3|TRBV4-2|NA|NA
CASSQDRGGITGNTIYF
TGTGCCAGCAGCCAAGACAGGGGAGGGATAACTGGAAACACCATATATTTT
>TRBJ1-2|TRBV4-1|TRBD1|NA
CASSPGSGGNYGYTF
TGCGCCAGCAGCCCTGGTTCAGGGGGAAACTATGGCTACACCTTC
>TRBJ2-1|TRBV6-5|NA|few
CASSYSDGGQFF
TGTGCCAGCAGTTACTCGGACGGGGGACAGTTCTTC
>TRBJ1-1|TRBV6-5|NA|once
CASSQTGEAFF
TGTGCCAGCAGTCAGACAGGTGAAGCTTTCTTT
>TRBJ2-2|TRBV5-1|NA|NA
CASSFISTGELFF
TGCGCCAGCAGCTTTATTAGTACCGGGGAGCTGTTTTTT
>TRBJ1-2|TRBV30|NA|NA
CAWTAGIGYTF
TGTGCCTGGACTGCGGGGATTGGCTACACCTTC
>TRBJ2-3|TRBV7-2|NA|NA
CASSPSPGDTQYF
TGTGCCAGCAGCCCGAGCCCCGGGGATACGCAGTATTTT
>TRBJ2-3|TRBV28|TRBD2|NA
CASRGGNQRVWYF
TGTGCCAGCAGGGGGGGGAACCAGCGTGTATGGTATTTT
>TRBJ2-3|TRBV7-2|NA|NA
CASSLASWRGLGTDTQYF
TGTGCCAGCAGCTTAGCATCTTGGAGGGGGCTGGGCACAGATACGCAGTATTTT
>TRBJ2-3|TRBV7-8|NA|NA
CASSLEARPDTQYF
TGTGCCAGCAGCTTAGAGGCTAGGCCAGATACGCAGTATTTT
>TRBJ2-7|TRBV7-2|TRBD2|once
CASSPLAGPYEQYF
TGTGCCAGCAGCCCTCTAGCGGGACCCTACGAGCAGTACTTC
>TRBJ2-5|TRBV5-1|NA|NA
CASTRSGDWETQYF
TGCGCCAGCACAAGGTCAGGGGATTGGGAGACCCAGTACTTC
>TRBJ2-1|TRBV7-9|NA|NA
CASSLEMGGPYNEQFF
TGTGCCAGCAGCTTAGAAATGGGGGGTCCCTACAATGAGCAGTTCTTC
>TRBJ2-1|TRBV7-7|NA|NA
CASSDRPGRRSEQFF
TGTGCCAGCAGCGATCGGCCAGGGCGACGGAGTGAGCAGTTCTTC
>TRBJ2-2|TRBV11-2|NA|NA
CASSLYTTTGELFF
TGTGCCAGCAGCTTATACACCACCACCGGGGAGCTGTTTTTT
>TRBJ2-1|TRBV5-4|TRBD1|few
CASSKGQDQTSEQFF
TGTGCCAGCAGCAAGGGACAGGACCAAACCAGTGAGCAGTTCTTC
>TRBJ2-1|TRBV18|NA|NA
CASSPTRQEPEFF
TGTGCCAGCTCACCAACTCGACAGGAGCCGGAGTTCTTC
>TRBJ2-5|TRBV5-5|NA|NA
CASSYLGQETQYF
TGTGCCAGCAGCTACCTAGGCCAAGAGACCCAGTACTTC
>TRBJ1-1|TRBV9|NA|NA
CASSRDARGFVNTEAFF
TGTGCCAGCAGCCGCGACGCCAGGGGTTTTGTGAACACTGAAGCTTTCTTT
>TRBJ2-2|TRBV28|NA|NA
CASSALMGQGSVTGELFF
TGTGCCAGCAGTGCTCTTATGGGGCAGGGGAGTGTTACCGGGGAGCTGTTTTTT
>TRBJ2-7|TRBV5-1|TRBD2|once
CASSPQASGGAATYEQYF
TGCGCCAGCAGCCCCCAAGCTAGCGGGGGGGCGGCAACCTACGAGCAGTACTTC
>TRBJ1-2|TRBV6-5|TRBD1|NA
CASSYDPQGYGYTF
TGTGCCAGCAGTTACGATCCACAGGGGTATGGCTACACCTTC
>TRBJ1-4|TRBV7-9|NA|few
CASSLRQEKLFF
TGTGCCAGCAGCTTGAGGCAAGAAAAACTGTTTTTT
>TRBJ2-1|TRBV6-5|NA|once
CASRRQSSYNEQFF
TGTGCCAGCAGACGACAAAGCTCCTACAATGAGCAGTTCTTC